This is a list of T cell receptor beta chains from one sample in a study of blood T cell repertoires in COVID-19. The method was immunoSEQ multiplex PCR; TCRdb's version includes in-frame clones alone and lacks a portion of them. The table shows a few hundred thousand clones, with around nine tenths occurring only once. The specimen was peripheral blood. Receptor source: a woman in her sixties with COVID-19, enrolled during active disease. The CDR3 runs from the conserved cysteine through the conserved F or W.

j_call v_call cdr3_aa
TRBJ1-2 TRBV29-1 CSAKTGHYGYTF
TRBJ1-5 TRBV7-2 CASSLESGGQPQHF
TRBJ2-3 TRBV4-1 CASSLSQVAGGGFTDTQYF
TRBJ1-5 TRBV30 CAWSPRSNQPQHF
TRBJ2-7 TRBV19 CASSITARSYEQYF
TRBJ1-2 TRBV28 CASSQLQGAGMHYGYTF
TRBJ2-7 TRBV5-6 CASSFTGFNYEQYF
TRBJ2-3 TRBV7-3 CASSSGTDTQYF
TRBJ1-5 TRBV4-2 CASSPGAGHQPQHF
TRBJ1-3 TRBV19 CASSIELGRLSGNTIYF
TRBJ2-1 TRBV7-2 CASSSPQGRDTQYNEQFF
TRBJ1-1 TRBV30 CAWSVLRGNTEAFF
TRBJ2-6 TRBV6-1 CASSEAYGNSGANVLTF